The rows below give T cell receptor beta chains drawn from one sample of a study of cytomegalovirus exposure and HLA in healthy donors. Libraries were prepared by immunoSEQ multiplex PCR; TCRdb keeps only in-frame clonotypes and omits some of them. The sample has approximately 120,000 clones, around 81% seen once; the top ten hold about 2%. Material: PBMCs. The origin of the receptors is a woman aged 25 to 45 in good health and CMV-seronegative. Each CDR3 is given with its conserved first and last residue. A D gene is named only where the DNA matches it firmly. Part of the rows lack a size; the others show once, few, many or a class for expanded clones.

DNA: TGTGCCAGCAGTTTTACGACAGGGCACGAGCAGTACTTC
CDR3: CASSFTTGHEQYF
V: TRBV27
D: TRBD1
J: TRBJ2-7
size: -

DNA: TGTGCCAGCAGCGTAGCTGGGGCTCCCGGGGCCAACGTCCTGACTTTC
CDR3: CASSVAGAPGANVLTF
V: TRBV9
D: -
J: TRBJ2-6
size: few

DNA: TGTGCCAGCAGCTTTAGGGGGGGATACTACGAGCAGTACTTC
CDR3: CASSFRGGYYEQYF
V: TRBV7-2
D: -
J: TRBJ2-7
size: -

DNA: TGTGCCAGCAGCTTAGATGCGGGGGCACGAGGCAGGGCCAACGTCCTGACTTTC
CDR3: CASSLDAGARGRANVLTF
V: TRBV7-9
D: -
J: TRBJ2-6
size: -

DNA: TGTGCCATCAGTACGGCAGGGGGCGCGAGCTATGGCTACACCTTC
CDR3: CAISTAGGASYGYTF
V: TRBV10-3
D: TRBD1
J: TRBJ1-2
size: once

DNA: TGTGCCAGCAGCTCCAGGGTGGGGAACACTGAAGCTTTCTTT
CDR3: CASSSRVGNTEAFF
V: TRBV7-2
D: -
J: TRBJ1-1
size: once

DNA: TGTGCCAGCAGTGAATACAGGCGGGGCACCGGGGAGCTGTTTTTT
CDR3: CASSEYRRGTGELFF
V: TRBV25-1
D: -
J: TRBJ2-2
size: -

DNA: TGTGCCAGCAGTACGAAACAGGGGGCTACAGATACGCAGTATTTT
CDR3: CASSTKQGATDTQYF
V: TRBV5-4
D: TRBD1
J: TRBJ2-3
size: -

DNA: TGTGCCAGCAGGCCGCGGGGGGGACAAGAGACCCAGTACTTC
CDR3: CASRPRGGQETQYF
V: TRBV28
D: TRBD2
J: TRBJ2-5
size: -

DNA: TGTGCCAGCAGCTCGGGGACTAGCTGGCAGTTCTTC
CDR3: CASSSGTSWQFF
V: TRBV11-3
D: TRBD2
J: TRBJ2-1
size: -

DNA: TGTGCCACCAGCAGAGGGACTAGCGCAACCACAGATACGCAGTATTTT
CDR3: CATSRGTSATTDTQYF
V: TRBV15
D: TRBD2
J: TRBJ2-3
size: -